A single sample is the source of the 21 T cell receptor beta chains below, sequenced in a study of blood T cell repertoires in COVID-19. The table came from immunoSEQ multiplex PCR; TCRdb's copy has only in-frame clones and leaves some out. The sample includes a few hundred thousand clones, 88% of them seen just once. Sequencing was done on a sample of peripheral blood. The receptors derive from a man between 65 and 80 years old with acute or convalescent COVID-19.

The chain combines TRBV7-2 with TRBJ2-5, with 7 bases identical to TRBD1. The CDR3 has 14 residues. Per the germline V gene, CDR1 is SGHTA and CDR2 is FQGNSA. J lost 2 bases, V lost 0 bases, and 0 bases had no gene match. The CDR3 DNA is TGTGCCAGCAGCTTAGCGGGACAGCAAGAGACCCAGTACTTC. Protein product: CASSLAGQQETQYF.

Here the CDR3 DNA reads TGTGCCAGCAGCTTGCCTCGCCCGACAGACAACACTGAAGCTTTCTTT. It codes for CASSLPRPTDNTEAFF. V is TRBV5-4 and J is TRBJ1-1, with a tentative D call TRBD1 (5 bases). V dropped 1 base and J dropped 2 bases, with 15 bases sitting between them. The CDR3 has 16 residues. The germline V gene has CDR1 SGHNT and CDR2 YYREEE (reference sequence).

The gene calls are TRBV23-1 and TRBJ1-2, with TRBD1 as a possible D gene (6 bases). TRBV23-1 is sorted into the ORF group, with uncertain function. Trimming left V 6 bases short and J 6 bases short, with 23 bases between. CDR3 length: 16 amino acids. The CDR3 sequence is CASRQERARGTNGYTF. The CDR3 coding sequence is TGCGCCAGCAGACAGGAAAGGGCCAGGGGTACTAATGGCTACACCTTC.

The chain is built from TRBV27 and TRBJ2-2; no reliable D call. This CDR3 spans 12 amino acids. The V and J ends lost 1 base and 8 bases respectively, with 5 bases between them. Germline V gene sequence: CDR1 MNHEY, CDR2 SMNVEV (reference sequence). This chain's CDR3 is CASSLFNGELFF. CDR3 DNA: TGTGCCAGCAGTTTATTCAATGGGGAGCTGTTTTTT.

CDR3 region: CASSSRTGNEQYF. The CDR3 DNA reads TGTGCCAGCAGCTCTCGGACAGGGAACGAGCAGTACTTC. The chain joins TRBV7-2 to TRBJ2-7; 8 positions agree with TRBD1. V lost 4 bases, J lost 5 bases, and 4 bases stayed unmatched. Germline V lookup: CDR1 SGHTA, CDR2 FQGNSA. The CDR3 has 13 amino acids.

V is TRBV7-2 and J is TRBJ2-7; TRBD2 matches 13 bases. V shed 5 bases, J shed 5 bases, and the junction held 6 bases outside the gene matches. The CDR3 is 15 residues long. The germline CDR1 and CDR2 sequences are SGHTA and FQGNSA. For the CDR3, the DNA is TGTGCCAGCAGCCCGGGGACTAGCGGGATCAACGAGCAGTACTTC. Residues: CASSPGTSGINEQYF.

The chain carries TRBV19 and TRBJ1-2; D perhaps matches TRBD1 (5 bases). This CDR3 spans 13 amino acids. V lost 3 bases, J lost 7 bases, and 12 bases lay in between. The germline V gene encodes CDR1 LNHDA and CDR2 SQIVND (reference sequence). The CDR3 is CASSMGQGLGYTF. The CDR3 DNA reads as TGTGCCAGTAGTATGGGTCAGGGTCTTGGCTACACCTTC.

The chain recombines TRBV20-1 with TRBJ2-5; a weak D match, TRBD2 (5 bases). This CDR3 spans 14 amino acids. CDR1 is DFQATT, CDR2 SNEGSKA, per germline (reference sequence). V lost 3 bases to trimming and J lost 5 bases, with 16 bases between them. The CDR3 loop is CSASRGPVRETQYF. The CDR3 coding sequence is TGCAGTGCTAGTCGGGGTCCTGTGAGGGAGACCCAGTACTTC.

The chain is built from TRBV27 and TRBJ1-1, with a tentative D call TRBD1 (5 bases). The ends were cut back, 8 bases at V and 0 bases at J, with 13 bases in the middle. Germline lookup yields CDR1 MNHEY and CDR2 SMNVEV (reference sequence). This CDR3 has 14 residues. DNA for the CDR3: TGTGCCAGCGGCCGCCAGGGTATGAACACTGAAGCTTTCTTT. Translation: CASGRQGMNTEAFF.

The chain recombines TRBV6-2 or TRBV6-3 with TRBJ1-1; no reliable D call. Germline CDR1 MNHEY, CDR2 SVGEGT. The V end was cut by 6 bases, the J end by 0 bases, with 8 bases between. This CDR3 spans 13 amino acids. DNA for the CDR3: TGTGCCAGCAGCGCTACGATGAACACTGAAGCTTTCTTT. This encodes CASSATMNTEAFF.

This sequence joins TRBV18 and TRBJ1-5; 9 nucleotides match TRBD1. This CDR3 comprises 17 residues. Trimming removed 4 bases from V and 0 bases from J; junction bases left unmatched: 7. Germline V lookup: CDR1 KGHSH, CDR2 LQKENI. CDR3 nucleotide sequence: TGTGCCAGCTCACAAGAGACAGGGGGACTTAGCAATCAGCCCCAGCATTTT. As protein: CASSQETGGLSNQPQHF.

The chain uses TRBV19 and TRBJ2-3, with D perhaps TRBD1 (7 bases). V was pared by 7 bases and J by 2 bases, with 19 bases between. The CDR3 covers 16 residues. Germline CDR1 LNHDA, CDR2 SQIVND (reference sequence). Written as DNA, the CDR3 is TGTGCCAGTAACGACCAGGGGGGCAATCCCACAGATACGCAGTATTTT. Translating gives CASNDQGGNPTDTQYF.

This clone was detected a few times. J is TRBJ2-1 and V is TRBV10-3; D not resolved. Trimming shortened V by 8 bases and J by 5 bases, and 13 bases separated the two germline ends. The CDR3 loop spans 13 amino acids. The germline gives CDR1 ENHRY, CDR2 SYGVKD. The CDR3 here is CAIAEVRNNEQFF. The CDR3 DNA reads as TGTGCCATCGCTGAAGTCAGGAACAATGAGCAGTTCTTC.

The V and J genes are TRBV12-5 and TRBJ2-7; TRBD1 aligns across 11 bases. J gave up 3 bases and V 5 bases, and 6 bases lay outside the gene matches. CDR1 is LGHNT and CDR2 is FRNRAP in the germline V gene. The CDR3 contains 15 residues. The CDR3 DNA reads TGTGCTAGTGGTCAAGGGGACAGGGGGAACTACGAGCAGTACTTC. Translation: CASGQGDRGNYEQYF.

The CDR3 loop reads CARAGDGNQPQHF. The CDR3 DNA sequence: TGTGCCAGGGCAGGGGATGGAAATCAGCCCCAGCATTTT. The chain carries TRBV5-3 and TRBJ1-5, with a weak D call TRBD1 (6 bases). TRBV5-3 falls under the ORF class, with uncertain function. V dropped 8 bases and J dropped 4 bases, with 13 bases sitting between them. The CDR3 consists of 13 residues.

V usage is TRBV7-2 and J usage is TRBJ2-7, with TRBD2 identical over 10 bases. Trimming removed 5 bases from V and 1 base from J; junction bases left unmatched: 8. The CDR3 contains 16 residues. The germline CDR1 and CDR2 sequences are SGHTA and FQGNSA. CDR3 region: CASSPLIAGGSYEQYF. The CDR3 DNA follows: TGTGCCAGCAGCCCCCTTATAGCGGGAGGATCCTACGAGCAGTACTTC.

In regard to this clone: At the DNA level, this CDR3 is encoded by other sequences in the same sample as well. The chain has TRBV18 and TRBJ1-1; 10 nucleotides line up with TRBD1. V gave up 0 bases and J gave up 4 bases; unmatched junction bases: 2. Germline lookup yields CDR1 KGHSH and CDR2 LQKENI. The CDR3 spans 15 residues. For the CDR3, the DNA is TGTGCCAGCTCACCACCGGGACAGGGGCGCACTGAAGCTTTCTTT. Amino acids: CASSPPGQGRTEAFF.

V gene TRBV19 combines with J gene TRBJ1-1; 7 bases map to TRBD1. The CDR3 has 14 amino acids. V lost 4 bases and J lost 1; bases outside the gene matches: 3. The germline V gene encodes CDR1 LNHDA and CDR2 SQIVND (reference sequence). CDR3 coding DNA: TGTGCCAGTAGTAGGGGACAGTCGAACACTGAAGCTTTCTTT. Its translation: CASSRGQSNTEAFF.

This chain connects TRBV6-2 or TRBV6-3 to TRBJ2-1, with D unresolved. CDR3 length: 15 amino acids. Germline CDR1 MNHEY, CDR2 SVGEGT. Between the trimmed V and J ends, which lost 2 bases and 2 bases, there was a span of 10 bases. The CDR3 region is CASSYRGIAYNEQFF. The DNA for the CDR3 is TGTGCCAGCAGTTACAGAGGTATAGCCTACAATGAGCAGTTCTTC.

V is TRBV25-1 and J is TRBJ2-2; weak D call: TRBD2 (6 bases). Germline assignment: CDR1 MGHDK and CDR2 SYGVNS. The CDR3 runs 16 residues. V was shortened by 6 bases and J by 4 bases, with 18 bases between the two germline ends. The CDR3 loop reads CASSDRPGAPTGELFF. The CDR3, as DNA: TGTGCCAGCAGCGACAGACCGGGAGCGCCCACCGGGGAGCTGTTTTTT.

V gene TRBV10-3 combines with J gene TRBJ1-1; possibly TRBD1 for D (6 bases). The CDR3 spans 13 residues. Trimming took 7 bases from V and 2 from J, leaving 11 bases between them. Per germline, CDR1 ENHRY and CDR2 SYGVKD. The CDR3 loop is CAIKDRLNTEAFF. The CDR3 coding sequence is TGTGCCATCAAGGACAGATTAAACACTGAAGCTTTCTTT.